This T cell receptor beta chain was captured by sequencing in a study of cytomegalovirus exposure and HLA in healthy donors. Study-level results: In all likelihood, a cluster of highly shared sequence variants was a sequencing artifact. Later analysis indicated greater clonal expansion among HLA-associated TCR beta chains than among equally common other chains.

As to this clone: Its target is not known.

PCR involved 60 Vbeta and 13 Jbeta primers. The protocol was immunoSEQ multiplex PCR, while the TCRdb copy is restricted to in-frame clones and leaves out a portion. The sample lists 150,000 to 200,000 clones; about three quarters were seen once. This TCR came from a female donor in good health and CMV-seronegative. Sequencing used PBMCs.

CDR3 sequence reads: CASSLTPDSYEQYF. CDR3 coding DNA: TGTGCCAGCAGCTTAACGCCAGACAGCTACGAGCAGTACTTC. The chain carries TRBV7-3 and TRBJ2-7; D may be TRBD1 (5 bases). Per germline, CDR1 SGHTA and CDR2 FQGTGA. The CDR3 runs to 14 residues. Trimming shortened V by 0 bases and J by 3 bases, and 9 bases separated the two germline ends.